Each of the 3 T cell receptor beta chains below was sequenced from the same sample in a study of cytomegalovirus exposure and HLA in healthy donors. The protocol was immunoSEQ multiplex PCR, while the TCRdb copy is restricted to in-frame clones and leaves out a portion. The table lists around 300,000 clones, around nine tenths of them singletons. The source material was PBMCs. These receptors all stem from a young woman in good health and CMV-seronegative.

In its sample, this clone was seen once. The chain joins TRBV2 to TRBJ2-7, with 13 bases identical to TRBD2. Trimming at V came to 8 bases and at J to 3 bases, leaving 16 bases not matched to a gene. Germline V lookup: CDR1 SNHLY, CDR2 FYNNEI. This CDR3 has 18 amino acids. The CDR3 DNA follows: TGTGCCAGCCGGACAGGGCTGGGACTAGCGGGGATGTACTACGAGCAGTACTTC. It codes for CASRTGLGLAGMYYEQYF.

The chain uses TRBV18 and TRBJ1-1, with 8 bases identical to TRBD1. The germline CDR1 and CDR2 sequences are KGHSH and LQKENI. The CDR3 is 15 residues long. The junction had 3 bases not matched to a gene; V was cut back by 3 bases and J by 0 bases. Written as DNA, the CDR3 is TGTGCCAGCTCACCTCGGACAGGGCTGAACACTGAAGCTTTCTTT. It translates to CASSPRTGLNTEAFF.

The J gene is TRBJ2-1, the V gene TRBV7-6; 9 bases are shared with TRBD1. The CDR3 is made up of 14 amino acids. Germline V gene data show CDR1 as SGHVS and CDR2 as FNYEAQ. After removal of 5 bases from V and 5 bases from J, the junction contained 4 bases not matched to a gene. CDR3 amino acids: CASSPGQGNNEQFF. The DNA of the CDR3 is TGTGCCAGCAGCCCGGGACAGGGTAACAATGAGCAGTTCTTC.